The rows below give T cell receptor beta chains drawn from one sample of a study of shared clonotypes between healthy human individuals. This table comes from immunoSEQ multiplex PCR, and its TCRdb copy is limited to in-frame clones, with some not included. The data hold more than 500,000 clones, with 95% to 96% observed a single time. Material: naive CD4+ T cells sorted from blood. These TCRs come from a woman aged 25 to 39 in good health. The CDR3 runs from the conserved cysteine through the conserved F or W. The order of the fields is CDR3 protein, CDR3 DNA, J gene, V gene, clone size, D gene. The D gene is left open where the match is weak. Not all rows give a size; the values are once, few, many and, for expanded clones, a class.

CDR3 protein: CASSLGLAGGETQYF
CDR3 DNA: TGTGCCAGCAGCTTGGGACTAGCGGGTGGAGAGACCCAGTACTTC
J gene: TRBJ2-5
V gene: TRBV11-2
clone size: once
D gene: TRBD2

CDR3 protein: CAWSLALEQYF
CDR3 DNA: TGTGCCTGGAGTCTAGCGCTCGAGCAGTACTTC
J gene: TRBJ2-7
V gene: TRBV30
clone size: once
D gene: .

CDR3 protein: CATSTGTGTGRETQYF
CDR3 DNA: TGTGCCACCAGCACCGGGACAGGGACAGGGCGAGAGACCCAGTACTTC
J gene: TRBJ2-5
V gene: TRBV15
clone size: .
D gene: TRBD1

CDR3 protein: CAISDSGVSQETQYF
CDR3 DNA: TGTGCCATCAGTGACTCGGGGGTTTCACAAGAGACCCAGTACTTC
J gene: TRBJ2-5
V gene: TRBV10-3
clone size: .
D gene: .

CDR3 protein: CASSANYGYTF
CDR3 DNA: TGTGCCAGCAGCGCTAACTATGGCTACACCTTC
J gene: TRBJ1-2
V gene: TRBV9
clone size: few
D gene: .

CDR3 protein: CASSDPSGRSYEQYF
CDR3 DNA: TGTGCCAGCAGTGACCCTAGCGGGAGGTCCTACGAGCAGTACTTC
J gene: TRBJ2-7
V gene: TRBV6-1
clone size: .
D gene: TRBD2

CDR3 protein: CASSEPISGQFF
CDR3 DNA: TGTGCCAGCAGTGAACCGATCAGTGGGCAGTTCTTC
J gene: TRBJ2-1
V gene: TRBV6-1
clone size: .
D gene: .

CDR3 protein: CASSYSTGAGEQYF
CDR3 DNA: TGTGCCAGCAGTTACTCCACGGGGGCGGGAGAGCAGTACTTC
J gene: TRBJ2-7
V gene: TRBV6-5
clone size: .
D gene: .

CDR3 protein: CASSLAELTQYF
CDR3 DNA: TGTGCCAGCAGCTTGGCCGAGCTCACGCAGTATTTT
J gene: TRBJ2-3
V gene: TRBV5-8
clone size: .
D gene: .

CDR3 protein: CAISAGLSYEQYF
CDR3 DNA: TGTGCCATCAGTGCTGGTCTATCCTACGAGCAGTACTTC
J gene: TRBJ2-7
V gene: TRBV10-3
clone size: .
D gene: .

CDR3 protein: CASSGGPGGQPQHF
CDR3 DNA: TGTGCCAGCAGTGGTGGTCCGGGGGGTCAGCCCCAGCATTTT
J gene: TRBJ1-5
V gene: TRBV6-1
clone size: .
D gene: .

CDR3 protein: CASSQSPARRTHEQYF
CDR3 DNA: TGTGCCAGCAGCCAATCGCCCGCCCGTAGGACCCACGAGCAGTACTTC
J gene: TRBJ2-7
V gene: TRBV16
clone size: .
D gene: .

CDR3 protein: CASSFRTGSTYGYTF
CDR3 DNA: TGCGCCAGCAGCTTTCGGACAGGTTCCACCTATGGCTACACCTTC
J gene: TRBJ1-2
V gene: TRBV5-1
clone size: .
D gene: TRBD1

CDR3 protein: CATSRDYRRVDEQFF
CDR3 DNA: TGTGCCACCAGCAGAGATTATAGACGGGTCGATGAGCAGTTCTTC
J gene: TRBJ2-1
V gene: TRBV15
clone size: .
D gene: .

CDR3 protein: CASSKQGYEQYF
CDR3 DNA: TGTGCCAGCAGCAAGCAGGGCTACGAGCAGTACTTC
J gene: TRBJ2-7
V gene: TRBV7-9
clone size: .
D gene: .

CDR3 protein: CASNTGVGRNEQFF
CDR3 DNA: TGTGCCAGTAATACAGGGGTAGGTCGCAATGAGCAGTTCTTC
J gene: TRBJ2-1
V gene: TRBV19
clone size: .
D gene: TRBD1

CDR3 protein: CSVEDPRDRAFSYNEQFF
CDR3 DNA: TGCAGCGTTGAAGATCCGCGGGACAGGGCGTTTTCCTACAATGAGCAGTTCTTC
J gene: TRBJ2-1
V gene: TRBV29-1
clone size: .
D gene: TRBD1

CDR3 protein: CAGPTGPPEAFF
CDR3 DNA: TGTGCCGGACCCACGGGGCCCCCTGAAGCTTTCTTT
J gene: TRBJ1-1
V gene: TRBV11-2
clone size: .
D gene: .

CDR3 protein: CASSYRPGRGYEQYF
CDR3 DNA: TGTGCCAGCAGTTACAGGCCGGGTCGCGGCTACGAGCAGTACTTC
J gene: TRBJ2-7
V gene: TRBV6-5
clone size: .
D gene: .

CDR3 protein: CASSFRPPEQYF
CDR3 DNA: TGTGCCAGCAGTTTTCGGCCCCCGGAGCAGTACTTC
J gene: TRBJ2-7
V gene: TRBV28
clone size: .
D gene: .

CDR3 protein: CASSLTGPIMNTEAFF
CDR3 DNA: TGTGCCAGCAGCTTAACGGGTCCCATAATGAACACTGAAGCTTTCTTT
J gene: TRBJ1-1
V gene: TRBV11-2
clone size: .
D gene: .

CDR3 protein: CASSPSSSGYEQYF
CDR3 DNA: TGTGCCAGCAGCCCTAGCTCTAGCGGCTACGAGCAGTACTTC
J gene: TRBJ2-7
V gene: TRBV11-2
clone size: .
D gene: TRBD2

CDR3 protein: CSVQGLSYEQYF
CDR3 DNA: TGCAGCGTCCAGGGACTTTCCTACGAGCAGTACTTC
J gene: TRBJ2-7
V gene: TRBV29-1
clone size: .
D gene: .

CDR3 protein: CASSLGAGAWETQYF
CDR3 DNA: TGTGCCAGCAGCTTGGGCGCGGGGGCATGGGAGACCCAGTACTTC
J gene: TRBJ2-5
V gene: TRBV7-6
clone size: .
D gene: .

CDR3 protein: CASSLLPSGQVNTEAFF
CDR3 DNA: TGCGCCAGCAGCTTGCTCCCCTCGGGACAGGTGAACACTGAAGCTTTCTTT
J gene: TRBJ1-1
V gene: TRBV5-1
clone size: .
D gene: TRBD1

CDR3 protein: CASSFQGTASGYTF
CDR3 DNA: TGTGCCAGCAGTTTCCAAGGGACTGCCAGTGGCTACACCTTC
J gene: TRBJ1-2
V gene: TRBV28
clone size: .
D gene: .

CDR3 protein: CASKTWQNTEAFF
CDR3 DNA: TGTGCCAGCAAAACGTGGCAGAACACTGAAGCTTTCTTT
J gene: TRBJ1-1
V gene: TRBV28
clone size: once
D gene: .

CDR3 protein: CASSRGITGSQPQHF
CDR3 DNA: TGTGCCAGCAGCAGGGGCATAACAGGGTCTCAGCCCCAGCATTTT
J gene: TRBJ1-5
V gene: TRBV5-8
clone size: .
D gene: .

CDR3 protein: CASSLETSGNTGELFF
CDR3 DNA: TGCGCCAGCAGCTTGGAGACTAGCGGTAACACCGGGGAGCTGTTTTTT
J gene: TRBJ2-2
V gene: TRBV5-1
clone size: .
D gene: TRBD2

CDR3 protein: CASSLHRLLGNQPQHF
CDR3 DNA: TGTGCCAGCAGTCTACACAGGTTATTGGGCAATCAGCCCCAGCATTTT
J gene: TRBJ1-5
V gene: TRBV28
clone size: once
D gene: .

CDR3 protein: CASRIGGVSYEQYF
CDR3 DNA: TGTGCCAGCAGGATCGGGGGCGTTTCCTACGAGCAGTACTTC
J gene: TRBJ2-7
V gene: TRBV6-1
clone size: .
D gene: .

CDR3 protein: CASSLTSGYRNEQFF
CDR3 DNA: TGTGCCAGCTCACTGACTAGCGGGTATAGGAATGAGCAGTTCTTC
J gene: TRBJ2-1
V gene: TRBV18
clone size: .
D gene: TRBD2

CDR3 protein: CASSMGQYNEKLFF
CDR3 DNA: TGTGCCAGCAGCATGGGACAGTATAATGAAAAACTGTTTTTT
J gene: TRBJ1-4
V gene: TRBV27
clone size: .
D gene: TRBD1

CDR3 protein: CASSIRSGAETQYF
CDR3 DNA: TGTGCCAGTAGTATACGGTCAGGGGCCGAGACCCAGTACTTC
J gene: TRBJ2-5
V gene: TRBV19
clone size: .
D gene: .

CDR3 protein: CASSLNGDSFYEQYF
CDR3 DNA: TGTGCCAGCAGCTTGAATGGGGACAGTTTTTACGAGCAGTACTTC
J gene: TRBJ2-7
V gene: TRBV5-4
clone size: .
D gene: TRBD1

CDR3 protein: CASSEVQTYEQYF
CDR3 DNA: TGTGCCAGCAGTGAAGTCCAGACCTACGAGCAGTACTTC
J gene: TRBJ2-7
V gene: TRBV2
clone size: .
D gene: .

CDR3 protein: CASRPTSGGGDEQFF
CDR3 DNA: TGTGCCAGCAGACCTACTAGCGGTGGGGGGGATGAGCAGTTCTTC
J gene: TRBJ2-1
V gene: TRBV11-2
clone size: .
D gene: TRBD2

CDR3 protein: CASSPYRLAGTDTQYF
CDR3 DNA: TGTGCCAGCAGTCCATATCGACTAGCGGGAACAGATACGCAGTATTTT
J gene: TRBJ2-3
V gene: TRBV27
clone size: .
D gene: TRBD2

CDR3 protein: CASSPGLKGELFF
CDR3 DNA: TGTGCCAGCTCTCCGGGACTAAAAGGGGAGCTGTTTTTT
J gene: TRBJ2-2
V gene: TRBV18
clone size: once
D gene: TRBD2

CDR3 protein: CASSYSAGVEQYF
CDR3 DNA: TGTGCCAGCAGTTACTCGGCCGGGGTCGAGCAGTACTTC
J gene: TRBJ2-7
V gene: TRBV6-6
clone size: .
D gene: .

CDR3 protein: CASSLGWFETQYF
CDR3 DNA: TGTGCCAGCAGCTTAGGGTGGTTCGAGACCCAGTACTTC
J gene: TRBJ2-5
V gene: TRBV11-2
clone size: .
D gene: .

CDR3 protein: CASSLGPDANYGYTF
CDR3 DNA: TGTGCCAGCAGCTTGGGGCCGGATGCTAACTATGGCTACACCTTC
J gene: TRBJ1-2
V gene: TRBV5-5
clone size: .
D gene: .

CDR3 protein: CASSARGQGAVETQYF
CDR3 DNA: TGCGCCAGCAGCGCCAGAGGACAGGGGGCGGTTGAGACCCAGTACTTC
J gene: TRBJ2-5
V gene: TRBV5-1
clone size: .
D gene: TRBD1

CDR3 protein: CASSPPGGSNNEQFF
CDR3 DNA: TGTGCCAGCTCACCACCGGGCGGGAGCAATAATGAGCAGTTCTTC
J gene: TRBJ2-1
V gene: TRBV18
clone size: .
D gene: TRBD2

CDR3 protein: CASSLGGGDYGYTF
CDR3 DNA: TGTGCCAGCAGTTTAGGTGGGGGCGACTATGGCTACACCTTC
J gene: TRBJ1-2
V gene: TRBV27
clone size: .
D gene: .

CDR3 protein: CASSQIAGKVPFEQYF
CDR3 DNA: TGCGCCAGCAGTCAAATAGCGGGAAAGGTTCCGTTCGAGCAGTACTTC
J gene: TRBJ2-7
V gene: TRBV23-1
clone size: .
D gene: TRBD2